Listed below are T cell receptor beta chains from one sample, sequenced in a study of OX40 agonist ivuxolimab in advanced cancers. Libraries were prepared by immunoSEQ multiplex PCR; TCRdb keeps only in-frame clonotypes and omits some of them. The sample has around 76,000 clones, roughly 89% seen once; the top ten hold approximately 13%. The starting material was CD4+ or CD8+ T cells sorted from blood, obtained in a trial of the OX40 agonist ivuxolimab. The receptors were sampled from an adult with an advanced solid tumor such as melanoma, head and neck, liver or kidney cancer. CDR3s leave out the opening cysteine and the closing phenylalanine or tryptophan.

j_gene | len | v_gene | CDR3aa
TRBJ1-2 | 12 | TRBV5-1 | ASSLDQGARGYT
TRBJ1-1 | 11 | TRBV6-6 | ASSYIRGTEAF
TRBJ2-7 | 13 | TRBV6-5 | ASRPGGFYSYEQY
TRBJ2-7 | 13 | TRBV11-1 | ASSPRQGPNYEQY
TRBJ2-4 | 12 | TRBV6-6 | ASSYIGTSHIQY
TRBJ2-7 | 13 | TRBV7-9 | ASSLGGAASYEQY
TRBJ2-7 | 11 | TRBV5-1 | ASSQGGGYEQY
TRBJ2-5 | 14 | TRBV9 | ASSVSGVPDQETQY
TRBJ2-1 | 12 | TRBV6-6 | ASSYLGGLWEQF
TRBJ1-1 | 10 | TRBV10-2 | ASQGVATEAF
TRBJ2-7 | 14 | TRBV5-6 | ASSLGLAVSSYEQY
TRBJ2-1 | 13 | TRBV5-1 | ASSRLAGVDNEQF
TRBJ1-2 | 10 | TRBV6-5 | ASSERTYGYT
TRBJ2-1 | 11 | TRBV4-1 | ASSRRTEFGPF
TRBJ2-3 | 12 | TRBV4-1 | ASSQQGPTDTQY
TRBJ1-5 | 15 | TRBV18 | ASSPSGLGGAEQPQH
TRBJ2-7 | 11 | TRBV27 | ASSFLNSGDQD
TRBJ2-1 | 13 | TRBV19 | ASSIGGRSYNEQF
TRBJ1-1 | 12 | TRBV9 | ASSAAQGGTEAF
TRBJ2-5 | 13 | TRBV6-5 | ASRHWDRGPETQY
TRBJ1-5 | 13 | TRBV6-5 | ASSPGPGRNQPQH
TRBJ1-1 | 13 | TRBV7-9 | ASSHSQVMNTEAF
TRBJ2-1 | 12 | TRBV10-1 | ASSEGTGMYEQF
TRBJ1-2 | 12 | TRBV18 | ASSPPSREMGYT
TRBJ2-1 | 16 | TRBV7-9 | ASSPPARDRSSYNEQF
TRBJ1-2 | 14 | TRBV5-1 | ASSHGRDRVNYGYT
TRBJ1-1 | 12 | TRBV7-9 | ASSLEQSNTEAF
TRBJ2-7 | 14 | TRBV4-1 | ASSQDLSGIIHEQY
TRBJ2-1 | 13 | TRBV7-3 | ASSPSGRVGNEQF
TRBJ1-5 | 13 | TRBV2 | ASSIQGAAGQPQH
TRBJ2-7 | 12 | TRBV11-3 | ASSPSGTASEQY
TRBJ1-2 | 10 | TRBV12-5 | ASGSGGYGYT
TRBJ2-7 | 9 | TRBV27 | ASWDSHEQY
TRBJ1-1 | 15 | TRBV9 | ASSLGTGGIQNTEAF
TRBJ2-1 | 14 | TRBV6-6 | ASSYLGGSVGNEQF
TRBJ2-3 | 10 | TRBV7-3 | ASSLTGTTQY
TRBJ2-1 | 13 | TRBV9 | ASSTGPTHTDEQF
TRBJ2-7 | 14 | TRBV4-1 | ASSHGLAGVKGEQY
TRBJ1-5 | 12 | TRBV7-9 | ASSLADRGQPQH
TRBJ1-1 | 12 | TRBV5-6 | ASSFIGKGAEAF
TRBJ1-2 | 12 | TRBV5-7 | ASSLSVINYGYT
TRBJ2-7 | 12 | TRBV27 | ASSFGQATDEQY
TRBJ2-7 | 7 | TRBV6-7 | ASDGEQY
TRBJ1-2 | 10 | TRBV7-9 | ASRGIFYGYT
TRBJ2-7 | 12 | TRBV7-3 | ASSPTGGPYEQY
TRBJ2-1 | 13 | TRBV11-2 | ASSALAGVGNEQF
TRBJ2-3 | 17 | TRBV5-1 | ASSHRGTSGRASTDTQY
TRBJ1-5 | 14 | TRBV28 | ASTPGGRVDNQPQH
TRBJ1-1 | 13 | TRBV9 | ASSGNRGPDTEAF
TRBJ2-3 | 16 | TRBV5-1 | ASSLGLAGGTGTDTQY
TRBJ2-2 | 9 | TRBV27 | ASSVSGELF
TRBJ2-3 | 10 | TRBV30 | AWSVGGNTQY
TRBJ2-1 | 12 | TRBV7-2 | ASSLLRERNEQF
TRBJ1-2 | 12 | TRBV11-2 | ASSIFGAGSGYT
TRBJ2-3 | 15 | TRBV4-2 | ASSQGAGTDSADTQY
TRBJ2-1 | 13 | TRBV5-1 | ASNLAGQSYNEQF
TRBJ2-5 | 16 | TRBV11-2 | ASSLDDELAGLQETQY
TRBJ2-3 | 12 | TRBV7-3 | ASSLGTSGSAQY
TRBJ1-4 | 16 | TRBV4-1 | ASSQGGGAMGTNEKLF
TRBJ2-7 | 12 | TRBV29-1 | SVPYGTSSYEQY